The 30 T cell receptor beta chains reported below all come from one sample, sequenced in a study of T cells after yellow fever vaccination. Each CDR3 protein gets one entry after TCRdb re-called the 5' RACE reads with MiXCR. Of some 300,000 distinct CDR3 sequences listed, roughly 8.6% are singletons. The sequences come from PBMCs, collected roughly 46 days after the first yellow fever vaccination. These receptors all come from a man aged 18 to 30 who received the YFV17D yellow fever vaccine.

V usage is TRBV25-1 and J usage is TRBJ1-2, with 8 bases lining up with TRBD1. The germline V gene has CDR1 MGHDK and CDR2 SYGVNS. The J segment lost 3 bases and the V segment lost 4 bases, leaving 4 bases of the junction unmatched. This CDR3 comprises 14 residues. For the CDR3, the DNA is TGTGCCAGCAGTGCCCGGGACAGGTACTATGGCTACACCTTC. Protein: CASSARDRYYGYTF.

In its sample, this clonotype was seen a few times. The chain combines TRBV12-3 or TRBV12-4 with TRBJ1-5; no firm D call. The CDR3 is 15 residues long. V shed 2 bases and J shed 6 bases, with 14 bases lying between them. The CDR3 here is CASSLNSLSGQPQHF. DNA of the CDR3: TGTGCCAGCAGTTTAAATTCTCTCTCAGGTCAGCCCCAGCATTTT.

The CDR3 DNA is TGCGCCAGCAGCTTAGTGCGGCTAGCGGGGGGAGATGAGCAGTTCTTC. It is translated as CASSLVRLAGGDEQFF. The chain uses TRBV4-1 and TRBJ2-1; 11 positions agree with TRBD2. The CDR3 spans 16 residues. With V trimmed by 5 bases and J by 8 bases, 11 bases remained unmatched. Germline CDR1 reads MGHRA; CDR2 reads YSYEKL.

This clonotype was seen once. One junction end does not reproduce the germline sequence, and a read error may be involved. The rearrangement links TRBV20-1 to TRBJ2-6; D may be TRBD1 (6 bases). This CDR3 region has 17 residues. The V gene's germline CDR1 is DFQATT and CDR2 SNEGSKA (reference sequence). CDR3 sequence (DNA): TGCTGTGCTAGAAATCAGGGGAGCCCGTCTGGGGCCAACGTCCTGACTTTC. This translates into CCARNQGSPSGANVLTF.

This chain links TRBV7-9 with TRBJ1-5; D is uncertain. Germline V lookup: CDR1 SEHNR, CDR2 FQNEAQ (reference sequence). This CDR3 comprises 12 residues. Trimming shortened V by 6 bases and J by 6 bases, and 9 bases separated the two germline ends. The CDR3 DNA reads TGTGCCAGCAGTTCTCTAGGTCAGCCCCAGCATTTT. Translating it yields CASSSLGQPQHF.

The table lists this clonotype with a few counts. The chain recombines TRBV12-3 or TRBV12-4 with TRBJ2-2; D unclear. V was pared by 5 bases and J by 7 bases, with 5 bases between. This CDR3 spans 11 amino acids. The CDR3 sequence is CASSPGGELFF. Here the CDR3 DNA reads TGTGCCAGCAGTCCCGGCGGGGAGCTGTTTTTT.

This chain connects TRBV4-3 to TRBJ1-6, with 7 bases lining up with TRBD1. V gave up 4 bases and J gave up 8 bases; unmatched junction bases: 8. This CDR3 spans 15 amino acids. Germline CDR1 and CDR2: LGHNA and YSLEER. The CDR3 DNA reads TGCGCCAGCAGCCTCGTTGCCCAGGGGGATTCACCCCTCCACTTT. This encodes CASSLVAQGDSPLHF.

The sample holds many counts of this clonotype. The chain carries TRBV12-3 or TRBV12-4 and TRBJ2-1, with no clear D. CDR3 length: 12 residues. V lost 3 bases and J 9 bases, leaving 9 bases between the germline ends. The CDR3 region has the DNA TGTGCCAGCAGTTTCCTCGGGCTTGAGCAGTTCTTC. Its translation is CASSFLGLEQFF.

This chain uses TRBV18 with TRBJ1-5; perhaps TRBD1 as D (6 bases). The CDR3 runs 14 residues. CDR1 is KGHSH, CDR2 LQKENI, per germline. The V end lost 3 bases, the J end lost 6 bases, and 12 bases lay between the germline ends. CDR3 sequence (DNA): TGTGCCAGCTCACCGGAACAGGGAGGTCAGCCCCAGCATTTT. It translates to CASSPEQGGQPQHF. The full variable domain, with the rest looked up from reference TRBV18 and TRBJ1-5, is NAGVMQNPRHLVRRRGQEARLRCSPMKGHSHVYWYRQLPEEGLKFMVYLQKENIIDESGMPKERFSAEFPKEGPSILRIQQVVRGDSAAYFCASSPEQGGQPQHFGDGTRLSIL.

A few counts support this clonotype. This sequence joins TRBV7-8 and TRBJ2-4, with a tentative D call TRBD2 (5 bases). V shed 4 bases and J shed 0 bases, with 19 bases lying between them. CDR3 length equals 18 residues. CDR1 is SGHVS, CDR2 FQNEAQ, per germline. The CDR3 bases are TGTGCCAGCAGCTCACGTACGCAGAGGAGGATAGCCAAAAACATTCAGTACTTC. Encoded protein: CASSSRTQRRIAKNIQYF.

This rearrangement joins TRBV20-1 to TRBJ1-1, with D possibly TRBD1 on 5 matching bases. The CDR3 sequence is 13 residues long. Trimming stripped 3 bases from V and 1 base from J, with 9 bases between. The V gene's germline CDR1 is DFQATT and CDR2 SNEGSKA (reference sequence). CDR3 sequence: CSARIDRNTEAFF. The CDR3 DNA sequence: TGCAGTGCTAGGATCGACAGGAACACTGAAGCTTTCTTT.

This clonotype has ten or more counts. V usage is TRBV30 and J usage is TRBJ2-5; D unclear. Between the trimmed V and J ends, which lost 2 bases and 0 bases, there was a span of 16 bases. Germline lookup yields CDR1 GTSNPN and CDR2 SVGIG (reference sequence). The CDR3 totals 16 residues. CDR3 protein: CAWSTEDPRYQETQYF. CDR3 in DNA: TGTGCCTGGAGTACAGAGGACCCAAGGTACCAAGAGACCCAGTACTTC. The whole variable domain, filled in from reference TRBV30 and TRBJ2-5, reads SQTIHQWPATLVQPVGSPLSLECTVEGTSNPNLYWYRQAAGRGLQLLFYSVGIGQISSEVPQNLSASRPQDRQFILSSKKLLLSDSGFYLCAWSTEDPRYQETQYFGPGTRLLVL.

This clonotype was observed a handful of times. J is TRBJ2-2 and V is TRBV14; D perhaps matches TRBD1 (5 bases). In germline, CDR1 is SGHDN, CDR2 FVKESK. V lost 3 bases to trimming and J lost 5 bases, with 7 bases between them. The CDR3 length is 13 residues. In nucleotides, the CDR3 is TGTGCCAGCAGCCACCGACAGACCGGGGAGCTGTTTTTT. This gives the protein CASSHRQTGELFF.

The chain recombines TRBV5-1 with TRBJ2-7; the match to TRBD1 covers 8 bases. Per germline, CDR1 SGHRS and CDR2 YFSETQ. This CDR3 contains 14 residues. With V trimmed by 0 bases and J by 5 bases, 4 bases remained unmatched. DNA of the CDR3: TGCGCCAGCAGCTTGGGGACAGGGAGCCACGAGCAGTACTTC. Residues: CASSLGTGSHEQYF.

This clonotype was seen many times. The rearrangement joins TRBV12-3 or TRBV12-4 to TRBJ2-3; D is unclear. This CDR3 is 12 amino acids long. Trimming pared 6 bases from V and 5 bases from J, leaving 9 bases between. For the CDR3, the DNA is TGTGCCAGCAGCCCGACTCAAGATACGCAGTATTTT. This translates into CASSPTQDTQYF.

This clonotype was observed a handful of times. The rearrangement joins TRBV29-1 to TRBJ1-5; D possibly corresponds to TRBD1 (6 bases). The CDR3 runs to 13 residues. Deletions cut 4 bases from V and 6 bases from J, with 13 bases between. Germline V gene data show CDR1 as SQVTM and CDR2 as ANQGSEA. CDR3 protein: CSVVVGGSQPQHF. In DNA, the CDR3 is TGCAGCGTTGTCGTAGGGGGAAGTCAGCCCCAGCATTTT.

This clonotype has only a few counts. The genes are TRBV19 and TRBJ1-4, with D perhaps TRBD1 (5 bases). Trimming shortened V by 3 bases and J by 3 bases, and 14 bases separated the two germline ends. CDR1 is LNHDA, CDR2 SQIVND, per germline (reference sequence). The CDR3 extends over 16 amino acids. This CDR3 is CASSMGGAEANEKLFF. The CDR3 DNA reads as TGTGCCAGTAGTATGGGTGGGGCAGAAGCTAATGAAAAACTGTTTTTT.

The rearrangement links TRBV5-1 to TRBJ2-6; TRBD1 matches at 11 bases. Unmatched junction bases numbered 5, after V lost 9 bases and J lost 0 bases. The CDR3 is 16 residues long. CDR1 is SGHRS and CDR2 is YFSETQ in the germline V gene. CDR3 nucleotides: TGCGCCACGGGACAGGGGGTTGGCTCTGGGGCCAACGTCCTGACTTTC. Amino acid sequence: CATGQGVGSGANVLTF.

The chain links TRBV7-3 to TRBJ2-3, with D perhaps matching TRBD1 or TRBD2 (5 bases each). Trimming left V 4 bases short and J 8 bases short, with 13 bases between. Looked up from germline, CDR1 is SGHTA and CDR2 is FQGTGA. The CDR3 covers 13 residues. CDR3 protein: CASSSRDQSTQYF. The CDR3 DNA is TGTGCCAGCAGCTCCCGGGACCAAAGTACGCAGTATTTT.

This clonotype was seen a handful of times. The V and J genes are TRBV18 and TRBJ2-7; D call uncertain. Trimming pared 2 bases from V and 2 bases from J, leaving 7 bases between. The CDR3 has 13 amino acids. CDR1 and CDR2 from the germline V gene are KGHSH and LQKENI. CDR3 amino acids: CASSPVTTYEQYF. The CDR3 coding sequence is TGTGCCAGCTCACCAGTCACCACCTACGAGCAGTACTTC.

This clonotype has at least ten counts. The chain carries TRBV7-2 and TRBJ2-5; 7 bases map to TRBD2. The CDR3 is made up of 11 amino acids. Germline CDR1 is SGHTA and CDR2 is FQGNSA. The junction had 3 bases not matched to a gene; V was cut back by 5 bases and J by 9 bases. The CDR3 DNA reads TGTGCCAGCAGCACCCGGGGGGCCCAGTACTTC. Amino acids: CASSTRGAQYF.

This clonotype was seen a few times. CDR3 sequence reads: CASSQGGGGNTIYF. As DNA, the CDR3 is TGCGCCAGCAGCCAAGGAGGGGGCGGAAACACCATATATTTT. The chain recombines TRBV4-1 with TRBJ1-3; TRBD1 matches 7 bases. Trimming took 1 base from V and 4 from J; bases not matched to a gene: 1. CDR1 is MGHRA, CDR2 YSYEKL, per germline. CDR3 length: 14 residues.

This clonotype has only a few counts. V usage is TRBV4-1 and J usage is TRBJ1-6, with D maybe TRBD1 (5 bases). Germline CDR1 reads MGHRA; CDR2 reads YSYEKL. The CDR3 is made up of 14 amino acids. Trimming cost V 2 bases and J 8 bases, with 10 bases left between them. CDR3 residues: CASSQQGRDSPLHF. In DNA, the CDR3 is TGCGCCAGCAGCCAACAGGGTAGGGATTCACCCCTCCACTTT.

The chain is built from TRBV12-3 or TRBV12-4 and TRBJ2-4; weak D call: TRBD2 (5 bases). The CDR3 covers 17 residues. The ends were cut back, 5 bases at V and 2 bases at J, with 19 bases in the middle. The CDR3 loop is CASSGGTIGLTKNIQYF. The DNA for the CDR3 is TGTGCCAGCAGTGGAGGAACTATAGGGTTAACCAAAAACATTCAGTACTTC.

The chain uses TRBV7-2 and TRBJ2-7; the D gene could be TRBD1 or TRBD2 (5 bases each). The CDR3 spans 14 residues. Germline V gene lookup returns CDR1 SGHTA and CDR2 FQGNSA. The V gene lost 1 base and the J gene lost 6 bases, with 13 bases spanning the gap. CDR3: CASSLDQRGGEQYV. The CDR3 DNA follows: TGTGCCAGCAGCTTAGATCAACGGGGCGGCGAGCAGTACGTC.

A few counts support this clonotype. The rearrangement uses TRBV6-2 or TRBV6-3 and TRBJ1-5, with D perhaps TRBD1 (6 bases). Per the germline V gene, CDR1 is MNHEY and CDR2 is SVGEGT. V was trimmed by 4 bases and J by 0 bases, leaving 28 bases between them. CDR3 size: 21 residues. CDR3 in DNA: TGTGCCAGCAGTTCGACCGTCCGGGACATACCCCCTCCTTATAGCAATCAGCCCCAGCATTTT. This gives the protein CASSSTVRDIPPPYSNQPQHF.

The chain couples TRBV7-2 to TRBJ2-3, with a possible D match to TRBD1 (6 bases). The germline gives CDR1 SGHTA, CDR2 FQGNSA. The CDR3 covers 14 residues. Trimming took 2 bases from V and 5 from J, leaving 11 bases between them. This CDR3 reads CASSLSGVEDTQYF. DNA of the CDR3: TGTGCCAGCAGCTTATCAGGGGTGGAAGATACGCAGTATTTT.

V gene TRBV7-6 combines with J gene TRBJ1-1, with TRBD1 matching 8 bases. Germline V gene data show CDR1 as SGHVS and CDR2 as FNYEAQ. Trimming removed 8 bases from V and 7 bases from J; junction bases left unmatched: 6. The length of the CDR3 is 12 residues. The CDR3, as DNA: TGTGCCAGCCTGGACAGGGATAATGAAGCTTTCTTT. It specifies CASLDRDNEAFF.

CDR3 residues: CASSFFRQGGHEQYV. The CDR3 bases are TGTGCCAGCAGTTTCTTCCGGCAGGGTGGACACGAGCAGTACGTC. The chain is built from TRBV28 and TRBJ2-7, with a tentative D call TRBD1 (5 bases). This CDR3 has 15 residues. From germline, CDR1 is MDHEN and CDR2 SYDVKM. Deletions cut 3 bases from V and 5 bases from J, with 17 bases between.

J is TRBJ2-1 and V is TRBV6-5; 10 nucleotides align to TRBD2. Trimming removed 0 bases from V and 6 bases from J; junction bases left unmatched: 5. From germline, CDR1 is MNHEY and CDR2 SVGAGI. This CDR3 has 16 amino acids. CDR3 coding DNA: TGTGCCAGCAGTTACTCGGGGTCTAGCGGGGGCAATGAGCAGTTCTTC. Protein product: CASSYSGSSGGNEQFF.